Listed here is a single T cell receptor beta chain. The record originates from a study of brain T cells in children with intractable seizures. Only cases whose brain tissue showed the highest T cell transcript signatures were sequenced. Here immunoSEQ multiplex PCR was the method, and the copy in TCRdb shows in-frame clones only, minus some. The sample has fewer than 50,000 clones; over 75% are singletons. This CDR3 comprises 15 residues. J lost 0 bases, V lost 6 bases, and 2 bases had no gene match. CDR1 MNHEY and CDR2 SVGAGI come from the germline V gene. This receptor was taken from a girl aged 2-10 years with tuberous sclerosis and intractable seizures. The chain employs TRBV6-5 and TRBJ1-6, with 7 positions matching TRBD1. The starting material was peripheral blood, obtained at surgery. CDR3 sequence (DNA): TGTGCCAGCAGACGGGACAGCTCCTATAATTCACCCCTCCACTTT. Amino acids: CASRRDSSYNSPLHF.